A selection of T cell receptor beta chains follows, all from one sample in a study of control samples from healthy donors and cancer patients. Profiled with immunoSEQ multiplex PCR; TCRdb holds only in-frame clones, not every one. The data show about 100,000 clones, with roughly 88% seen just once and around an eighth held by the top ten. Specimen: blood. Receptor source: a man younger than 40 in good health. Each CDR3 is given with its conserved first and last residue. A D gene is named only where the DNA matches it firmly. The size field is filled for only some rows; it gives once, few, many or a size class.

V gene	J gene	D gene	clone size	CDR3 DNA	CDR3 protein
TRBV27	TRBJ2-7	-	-	TGTGCCAGCAGTTTTGGGCCCGGACAGTGGGGTTACGAGCAGTACTTC	CASSFGPGQWGYEQYF
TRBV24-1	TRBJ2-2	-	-	TGTGCCACCATGACCGGGTCGAACACCGGGGAGCTGTTTTTT	CATMTGSNTGELFF
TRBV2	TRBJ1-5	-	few	TGTGCCAGCAGTGAAGCGCAGGGGCAGTTTAGCAATCAGCCCCAGCATTTT	CASSEAQGQFSNQPQHF
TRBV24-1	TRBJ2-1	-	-	TGTGCCACCAGTGATTTGGGGCGGGGGCAGTTCTTC	CATSDLGRGQFF
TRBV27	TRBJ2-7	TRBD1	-	TGTGCCAGCAGCGAGGGGGCGAAACGATTCACCTATGAGCAGTACTTC	CASSEGAKRFTYEQYF
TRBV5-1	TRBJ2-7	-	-	TGCGCCAGCAGCCCAAACCTTAACTACGAGCAGTACTTC	CASSPNLNYEQYF
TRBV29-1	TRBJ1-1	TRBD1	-	TGCAGCGTTGAAGGGCGACAGGGCGGCGGCACTGAAGCTTTCTTT	CSVEGRQGGGTEAFF
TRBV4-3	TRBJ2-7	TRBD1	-	TGCGCCAGCAGCCAAGATTTTAGGACAGGGGGCGGCGAGCAGTACTTC	CASSQDFRTGGGEQYF
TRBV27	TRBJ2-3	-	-	TGTGCCAGCAGTTTAGGGGTCGACACAGATACGCAGTATTTT	CASSLGVDTDTQYF
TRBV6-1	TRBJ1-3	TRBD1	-	TGTGCCAGCAGTGGCCTGTCAGGGGGGTTTAGAAACACCATATATTTT	CASSGLSGGFRNTIYF
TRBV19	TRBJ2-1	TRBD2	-	TGTGCCAGTAGACCCACCCAGACTAGCGGGAGCTACAATGAGCAGTTCTTC	CASRPTQTSGSYNEQFF
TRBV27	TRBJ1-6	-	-	TGTGCCAGCAGTTCTACGGGCGGCTCTAAGGTTTCACCCCTCCACTTT	CASSSTGGSKVSPLHF
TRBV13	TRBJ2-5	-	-	TGTGCCAGCAGCTTACGGTGGGACTGGGAGACCCAGTACTTC	CASSLRWDWETQYF
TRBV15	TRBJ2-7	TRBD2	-	TGTGCCACCAGCAGGGGACTAGCGGGAGAGAACGAGCAGTACTTC	CATSRGLAGENEQYF
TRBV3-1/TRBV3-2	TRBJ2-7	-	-	TGTGCCAGCAGCCAAGATCGGGACCGCTCCTACGAGCAGTACTTC	CASSQDRDRSYEQYF
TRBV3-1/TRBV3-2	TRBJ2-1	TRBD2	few	TGTGCCAGCAGCCCCGGGCCGGGAGGGAGTACCAATGAGCAGTTCTTC	CASSPGPGGSTNEQFF
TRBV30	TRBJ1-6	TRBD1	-	TGTGCCTGGAGTCAACCACCTCCGACAGGGGGAAATTATTCACCCCTCCACTTT	CAWSQPPPTGGNYSPLHF
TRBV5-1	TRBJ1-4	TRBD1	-	TGCGCCAGCAGCCCGGGACAGGGGACAGGTGAAAAACTGTTTTTT	CASSPGQGTGEKLFF
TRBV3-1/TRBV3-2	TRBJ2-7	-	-	TGTGCCAGCAGCCCGGGGGAGTCCTACGAGCAGTACTTC	CASSPGESYEQYF
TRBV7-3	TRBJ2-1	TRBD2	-	TGTGCCAGCAGCGTAGAGATAGCGGGAGTAAATAGGAATGAGCAGTTCTTC	CASSVEIAGVNRNEQFF
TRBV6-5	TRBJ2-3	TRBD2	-	TGTGCCAGCAACAGACGGGGGGGTCCGGCAGATACGCAGTATTTT	CASNRRGGPADTQYF
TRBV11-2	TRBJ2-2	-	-	TGTGCCAGCAGCTTAGATCTCGCGAGCACCGGGGAGCTGTTTTTT	CASSLDLASTGELFF
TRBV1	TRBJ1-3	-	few	TGCACCAGCAGCCGAGATTCGAGGGGGTCCATATATTTT	CTSSRDSRGSIYF
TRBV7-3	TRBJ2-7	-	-	TGTGCCAGCAGCTTGCACAGCTTCCCTCCGAGGGAGCAGTACTTC	CASSLHSFPPREQYF
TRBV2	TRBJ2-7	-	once	TGTGCCAGCAGTAAGGAGGGGAGCTCCTACGAGCAGTACTTC	CASSKEGSSYEQYF
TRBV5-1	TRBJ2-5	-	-	TGCGCCAGCTCCGGCCAAGAGACCCAGTACTTC	CASSGQETQYF
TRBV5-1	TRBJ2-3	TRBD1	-	TGCGCCAGCAGCTTACGTCAGGGGGCCCGAACTCTTAGCACAGATACGCAGTATTTT	CASSLRQGARTLSTDTQYF
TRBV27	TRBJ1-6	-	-	TGTGCCAGCAGTTTATCGCCCAATTCACCCCTCCACTTT	CASSLSPNSPLHF
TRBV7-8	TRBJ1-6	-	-	TGTGCCAGCCGCCTGACGGACAATAATTCACCCCTCCACTTT	CASRLTDNNSPLHF
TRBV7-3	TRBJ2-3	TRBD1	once	TGTGCCAGCAGCTTAAGTGCAGGGGGAGGCACAGATACGCAGTATTTT	CASSLSAGGGTDTQYF
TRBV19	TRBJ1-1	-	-	TGTGCCAGTAGTATCCCCGGGGACTCACAGAACACTGAAGCTTTCTTT	CASSIPGDSQNTEAFF
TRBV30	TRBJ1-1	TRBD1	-	TGTGCCTGGAGTAAGACAGGGGGCGACACTGAAGCTTTCTTT	CAWSKTGGDTEAFF
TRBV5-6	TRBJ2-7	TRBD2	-	TGTGCCAGCAGCTTTTGGGCGGGAGTCGGCTACGAGCAGTACTTC	CASSFWAGVGYEQYF
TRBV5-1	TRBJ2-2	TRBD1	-	TGCGCCAGCACAACGACAGGGCCCCACACCGGGGAGCTGTTTTTT	CASTTTGPHTGELFF
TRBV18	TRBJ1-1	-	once	TGTGCCAGCTCACCACTGGGGGAGACTGAAGCTTTCTTT	CASSPLGETEAFF
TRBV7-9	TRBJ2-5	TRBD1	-	TGTGCCAGCAGCTTAGCAGGTGGACAGGGAGGTACAGAGACCCAGTACTTC	CASSLAGGQGGTETQYF
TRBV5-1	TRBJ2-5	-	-	TGCGCCAGCAGCTTGGTGGGAGAACCTCAAGAGACCCAGTACTTC	CASSLVGEPQETQYF
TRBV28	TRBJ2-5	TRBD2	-	TGTGCCAGCAGTAGCCCCCCCGGGACTAGCGCCCATTTGGACACCCAGTACTTC	CASSSPPGTSAHLDTQYF
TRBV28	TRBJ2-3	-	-	TGTGCCAGCAGTTTATCAATTCCATCGACAGATACGCAGTATTTT	CASSLSIPSTDTQYF
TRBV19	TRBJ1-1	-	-	TGTGCCAGTAGTGGGTGGTTGGGCGCCCCGAACACTGAAGCTTTCTTT	CASSGWLGAPNTEAFF
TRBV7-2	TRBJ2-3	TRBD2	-	TGTGCCTCGACGGCCCAGCGGGAGGACTATACGCAGTATTTT	CASTAQREDYTQYF
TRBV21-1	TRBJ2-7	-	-	TGTGCCAGCGCACAGGAATCCTACGAGCAGTACTTC	CASAQESYEQYF
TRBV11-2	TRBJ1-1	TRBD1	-	TGTGCCAGCAGCTGGGGAACGGGACAGAGCACTGAAGCTTTCTTT	CASSWGTGQSTEAFF
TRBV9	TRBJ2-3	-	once	TGTGCCAGCGCCACCCTCAATACGCAGTATTTT	CASATLNTQYF
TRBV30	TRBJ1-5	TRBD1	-	TGTGCCTGGAGTCGACAGGGCGATCAGCCCCAGCATTTT	CAWSRQGDQPQHF
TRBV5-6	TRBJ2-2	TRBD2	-	TGTGCCAGCAGCCGGCCGGGACTAGAGGAAGGGGAGCTGTTTTTT	CASSRPGLEEGELFF
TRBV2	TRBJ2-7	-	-	TGTGCCAGCAGTCGGGATCTAGCGAGATACGAGCAGTACTTC	CASSRDLARYEQYF
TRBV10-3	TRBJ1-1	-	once	TGTGCCATCATCCTCCTGGAGGGGAACACTGAAGCTTTCTTT	CAIILLEGNTEAFF
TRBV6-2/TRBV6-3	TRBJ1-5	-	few	TGTGCCAGCAGTGACCGGGGTTATAGCAATCAGCCCCAGCATTTT	CASSDRGYSNQPQHF
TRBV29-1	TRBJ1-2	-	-	TGCAGCGTTGAAGATGGCAGGTTGGCTGGCTACACCTTC	CSVEDGRLAGYTF
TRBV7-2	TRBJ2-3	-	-	TGTGCCAGCAGCTTATCTTCCGGGAGTGCTAGCACAGATACGCAGTATTTT	CASSLSSGSASTDTQYF